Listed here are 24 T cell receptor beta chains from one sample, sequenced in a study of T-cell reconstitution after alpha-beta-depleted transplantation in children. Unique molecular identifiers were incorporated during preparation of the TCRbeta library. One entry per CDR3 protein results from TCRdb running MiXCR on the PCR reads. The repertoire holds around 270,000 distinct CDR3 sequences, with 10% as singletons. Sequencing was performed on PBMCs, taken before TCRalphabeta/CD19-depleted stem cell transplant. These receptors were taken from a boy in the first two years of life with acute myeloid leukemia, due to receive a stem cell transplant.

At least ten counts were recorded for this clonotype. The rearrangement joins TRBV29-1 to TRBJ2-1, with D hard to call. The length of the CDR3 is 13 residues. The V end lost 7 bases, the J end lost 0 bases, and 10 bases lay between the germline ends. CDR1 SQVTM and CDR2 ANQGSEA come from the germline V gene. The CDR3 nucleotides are TGCAGCGCAAGACTGAGCTCCTACAATGAGCAGTTCTTC. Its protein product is CSARLSSYNEQFF.

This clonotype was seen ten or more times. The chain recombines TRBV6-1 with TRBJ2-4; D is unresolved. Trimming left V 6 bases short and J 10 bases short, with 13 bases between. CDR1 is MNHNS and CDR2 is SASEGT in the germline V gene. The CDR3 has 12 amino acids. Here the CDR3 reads CASSLRVGIQYF. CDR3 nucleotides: TGTGCCAGCAGCCTCCGCGTAGGGATTCAGTACTTC.

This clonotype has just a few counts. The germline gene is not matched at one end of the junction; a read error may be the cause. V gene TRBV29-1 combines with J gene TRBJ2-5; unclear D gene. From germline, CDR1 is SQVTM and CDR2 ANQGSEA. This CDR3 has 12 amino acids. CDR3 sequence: CSARAHQDTQYF. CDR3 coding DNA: TGCAGCGCCCGGGCCCACCAAGACACCCAGTACTTC.

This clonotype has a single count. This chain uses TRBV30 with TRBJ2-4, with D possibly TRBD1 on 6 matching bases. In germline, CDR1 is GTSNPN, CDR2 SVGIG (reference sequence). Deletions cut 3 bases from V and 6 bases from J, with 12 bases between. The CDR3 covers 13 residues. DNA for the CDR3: TGTGCCTGGAGCCCCGACAGGTTAAACATTCAGTACTTC. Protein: CAWSPDRLNIQYF.

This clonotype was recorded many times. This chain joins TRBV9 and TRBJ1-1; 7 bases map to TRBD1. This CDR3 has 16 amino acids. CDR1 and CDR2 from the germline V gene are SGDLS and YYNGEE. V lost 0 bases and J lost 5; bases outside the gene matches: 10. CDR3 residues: CASSVGPQGLRTEAFF. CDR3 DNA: TGTGCCAGCAGCGTAGGGCCACAGGGGCTAAGGACTGAAGCTTTCTTT.

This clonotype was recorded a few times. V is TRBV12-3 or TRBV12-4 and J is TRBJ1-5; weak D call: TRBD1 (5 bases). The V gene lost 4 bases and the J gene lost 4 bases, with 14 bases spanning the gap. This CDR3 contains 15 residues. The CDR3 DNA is TGTGCCAGCAGTTCTCTGAGGGAGGGGAATCAGCCCCAGCATTTT. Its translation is CASSSLREGNQPQHF.

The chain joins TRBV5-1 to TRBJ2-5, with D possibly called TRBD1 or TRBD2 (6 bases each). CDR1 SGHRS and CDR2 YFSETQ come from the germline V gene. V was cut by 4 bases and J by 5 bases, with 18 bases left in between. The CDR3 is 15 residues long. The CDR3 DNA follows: TGCGCCAGCAGCCCCCTTAAGGGGGGCGTCGAGACCCAGTACTTC. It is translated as CASSPLKGGVETQYF.

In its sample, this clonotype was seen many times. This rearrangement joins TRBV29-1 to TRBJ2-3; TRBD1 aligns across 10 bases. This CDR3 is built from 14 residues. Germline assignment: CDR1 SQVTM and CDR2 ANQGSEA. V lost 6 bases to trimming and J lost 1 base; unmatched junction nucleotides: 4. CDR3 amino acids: CSVDGTGGTDTQYF. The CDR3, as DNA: TGCAGCGTCGACGGGACAGGGGGCACAGATACGCAGTATTTT.

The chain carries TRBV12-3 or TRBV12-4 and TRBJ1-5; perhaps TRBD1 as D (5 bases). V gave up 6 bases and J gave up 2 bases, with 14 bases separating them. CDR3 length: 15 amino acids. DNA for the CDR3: TGTGCCAGCAGCCCACGACAGAGACGCAATCAGCCCCAGCATTTT. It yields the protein CASSPRQRRNQPQHF.

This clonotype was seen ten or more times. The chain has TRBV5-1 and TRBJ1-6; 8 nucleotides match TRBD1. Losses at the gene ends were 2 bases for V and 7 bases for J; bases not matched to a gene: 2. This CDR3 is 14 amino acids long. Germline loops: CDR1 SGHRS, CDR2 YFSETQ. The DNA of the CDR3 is TGCGCCAGCAGCTTTGACAGGGGAAATTCACCCCTCCACTTT. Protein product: CASSFDRGNSPLHF. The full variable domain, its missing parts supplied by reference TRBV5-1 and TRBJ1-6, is KAGVTQTPRYLIKTRGQQVTLSCSPISGHRSVSWYQQTPGQGLQFLFEYFSETQRNKGNFPGRFSGRQFSNSRSEMNVSTLELGDSALYLCASSFDRGNSPLHFGNGTRLTVT.

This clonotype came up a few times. This CDR3 is CASSLATGNYGYTF. CDR3 in DNA: TGCGCCAGCAGCTTGGCGACAGGGAACTATGGCTACACCTTC. The V call is TRBV5-1, the J call TRBJ1-2; the match to TRBD1 covers 7 bases. There are 14 residues in the CDR3. V dropped 0 bases and J dropped 2; count of bases not matched to a gene: 1. Germline V lookup: CDR1 SGHRS, CDR2 YFSETQ.

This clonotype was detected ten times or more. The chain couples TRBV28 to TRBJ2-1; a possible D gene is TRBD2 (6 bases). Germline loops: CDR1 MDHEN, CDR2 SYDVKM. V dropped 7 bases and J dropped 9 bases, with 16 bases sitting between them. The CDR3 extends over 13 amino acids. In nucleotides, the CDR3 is TGTGCCAGCACCCTTTGGAGGGGCAGTGAGCAGTTCTTC. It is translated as CASTLWRGSEQFF. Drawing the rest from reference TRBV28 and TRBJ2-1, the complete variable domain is DVKVTQSSRYLVKRTGEKVFLECVQDMDHENMFWYRQDPGLGLRLIYFSYDVKMKEKGDIPEGYSVSREKKERFSLILESASTNQTSMYLCASTLWRGSEQFFGPGTRLTVL.

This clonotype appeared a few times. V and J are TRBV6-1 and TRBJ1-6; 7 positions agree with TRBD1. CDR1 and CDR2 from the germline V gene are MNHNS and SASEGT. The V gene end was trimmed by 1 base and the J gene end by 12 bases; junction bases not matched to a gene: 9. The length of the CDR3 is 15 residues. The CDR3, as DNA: TGTGCCAGCAGTGAAGAGGGAGGGGGCCGGGTACCCCTCCACTTT. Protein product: CASSEEGGGRVPLHF.

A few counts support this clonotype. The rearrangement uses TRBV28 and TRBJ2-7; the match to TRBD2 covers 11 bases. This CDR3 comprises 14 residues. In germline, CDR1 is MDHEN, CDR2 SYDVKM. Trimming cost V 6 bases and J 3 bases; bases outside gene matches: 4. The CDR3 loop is CASRGTSGVYEQYF. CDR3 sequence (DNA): TGTGCCAGCAGAGGGACTAGCGGTGTCTACGAGCAGTACTTC.

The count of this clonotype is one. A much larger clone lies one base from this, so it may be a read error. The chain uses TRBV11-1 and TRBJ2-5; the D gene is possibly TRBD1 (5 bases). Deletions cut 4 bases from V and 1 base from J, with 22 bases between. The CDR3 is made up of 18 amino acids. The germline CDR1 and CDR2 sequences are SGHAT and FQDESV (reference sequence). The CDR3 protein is CASSSIEIPQGSQETQYF. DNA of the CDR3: TGTGCCAGCAGCTCAATTGAGATCCCTCAGGGATCCCAAGAGACCCAGTACTTC.

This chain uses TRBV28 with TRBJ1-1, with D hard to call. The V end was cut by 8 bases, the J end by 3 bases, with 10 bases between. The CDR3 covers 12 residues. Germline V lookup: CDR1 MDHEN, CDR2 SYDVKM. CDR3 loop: CASSTRDTEAFF. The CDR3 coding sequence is TGTGCCAGCTCAACTAGGGACACTGAAGCTTTCTTT.

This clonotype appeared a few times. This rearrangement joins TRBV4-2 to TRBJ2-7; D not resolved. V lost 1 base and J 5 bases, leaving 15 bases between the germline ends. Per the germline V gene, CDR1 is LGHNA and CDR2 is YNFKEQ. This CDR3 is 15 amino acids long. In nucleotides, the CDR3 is TGTGCCAGCAGCCAAGGGGTTGATGTGGGAAACGAGCAGTACTTC. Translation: CASSQGVDVGNEQYF.

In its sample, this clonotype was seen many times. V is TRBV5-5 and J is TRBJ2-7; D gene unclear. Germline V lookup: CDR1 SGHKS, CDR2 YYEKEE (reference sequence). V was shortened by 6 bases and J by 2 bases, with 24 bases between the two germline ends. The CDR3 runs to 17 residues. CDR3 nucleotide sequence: TGTGCCAGCATCCCCACCTTACTTTGGGGAACAACCTACGAGCAGTACTTC. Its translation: CASIPTLLWGTTYEQYF.

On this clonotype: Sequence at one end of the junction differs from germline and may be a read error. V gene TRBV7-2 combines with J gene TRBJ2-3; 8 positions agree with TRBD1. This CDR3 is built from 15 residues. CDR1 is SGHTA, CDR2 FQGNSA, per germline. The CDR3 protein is CASTLRQGSTDTQYF. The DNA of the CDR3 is TGTGCCAGCACCTTACGACAGGGGAGTACAGATACGCAGTATTTT.

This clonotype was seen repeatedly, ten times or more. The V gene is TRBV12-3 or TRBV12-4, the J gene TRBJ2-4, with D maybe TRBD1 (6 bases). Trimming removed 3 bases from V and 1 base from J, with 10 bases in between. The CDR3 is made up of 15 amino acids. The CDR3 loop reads CASSFSGEAKNIQYF. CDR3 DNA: TGTGCCAGCAGTTTCTCAGGGGAGGCCAAAAACATTCAGTACTTC.

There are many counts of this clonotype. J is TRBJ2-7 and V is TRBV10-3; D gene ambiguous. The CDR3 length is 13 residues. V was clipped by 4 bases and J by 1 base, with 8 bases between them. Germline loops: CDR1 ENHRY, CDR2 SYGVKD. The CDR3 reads CAISVRASYEQYF. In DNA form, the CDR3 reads TGTGCCATCAGTGTTAGGGCTTCCTACGAGCAGTACTTC.

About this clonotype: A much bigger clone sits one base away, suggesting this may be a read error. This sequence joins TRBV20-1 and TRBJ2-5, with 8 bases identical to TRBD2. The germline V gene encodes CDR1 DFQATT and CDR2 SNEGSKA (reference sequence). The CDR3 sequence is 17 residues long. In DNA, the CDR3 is TGCAGTGCTAGAGATCCCCGGACTAGCCTATACCAAGAGAGCCAGTACTTC. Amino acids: CSARDPRTSLYQESQYF.

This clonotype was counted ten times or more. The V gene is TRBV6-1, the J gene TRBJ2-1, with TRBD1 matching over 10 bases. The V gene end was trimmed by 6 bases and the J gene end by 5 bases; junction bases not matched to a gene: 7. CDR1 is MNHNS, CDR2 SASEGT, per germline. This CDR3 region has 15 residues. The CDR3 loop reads CASSVGTGVDNEQFF. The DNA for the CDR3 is TGTGCCAGCAGCGTCGGGACAGGGGTTGACAATGAGCAGTTCTTC.

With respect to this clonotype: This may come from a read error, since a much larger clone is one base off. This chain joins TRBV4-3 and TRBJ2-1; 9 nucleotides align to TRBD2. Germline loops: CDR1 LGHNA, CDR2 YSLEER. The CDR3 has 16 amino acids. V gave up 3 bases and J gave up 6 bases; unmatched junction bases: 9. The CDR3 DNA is TGCGCCAGCAGCCACACTGGCGGGAGGGCCAGCAATGAGCAGTTCTTC. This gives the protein CASSHTGGRASNEQFF.